A selection of T cell receptor beta chains follows, all from one sample in a study of cytomegalovirus exposure and HLA in healthy donors. Sequenced by immunoSEQ multiplex PCR; TCRdb stores in-frame clones only, minus some. Seen here are about 170,000 clones, around 84% observed once, and the top ten hold about 2.5%. Input material: PBMCs. These receptors came from a man aged 25-45 years in good health and CMV-seropositive. Both conserved end residues are part of each CDR3. The D gene is left open where the match is weak. Clone sizes are given selectively: once, few, many, or a class where the clone is expanded.

>TRBJ2-2|once|TRBV7-3|.
TGTGCCAGCAGCTTAATAGAGAACACCGGGGAGCTGTTTTTT
CASSLIENTGELFF
>TRBJ1-4|once|TRBV18|.
TGTGCCAGCTCACCGACTCCTCAAAATGAAAAACTGTTTTTT
CASSPTPQNEKLFF
>TRBJ2-1|.|TRBV4-3|.
TGCGCCAGCAGCCAAGGCAGGGAAGGCGGCTCCTACAATGAGCAGTTCTTC
CASSQGREGGSYNEQFF
>TRBJ2-7|few|TRBV2|TRBD2
TGTGCCAGCGGACTAGCGATTACCTACGAGCAGTACTTC
CASGLAITYEQYF
>TRBJ1-1|.|TRBV5-3|TRBD1
TGTGCCAGAAGCTTTACAGGGGGCAATGACACTGAAGCTTTCTTT
CARSFTGGNDTEAFF
>TRBJ2-2|.|TRBV7-9|.
TGTGCCAGCAGTTCCAAGGCACTCCGGGGCGGGGAGCTGTTTTTT
CASSSKALRGGELFF
>TRBJ1-2|.|TRBV19|.
TGTGCCAGTAGTATAAACACCAACTATGGCTACACCTTC
CASSINTNYGYTF
>TRBJ1-3|few|TRBV4-3|.
TGCGCCAGCAGCCCCCAGGGACATGGAAACACCATATATTTT
CASSPQGHGNTIYF
>TRBJ2-5|.|TRBV15|TRBD2
TGTGCCACCAGCTTTAGCGGGGTACAAGAGACCCAGTACTTC
CATSFSGVQETQYF
>TRBJ2-1|.|TRBV6-5|.
TGTGCCAGCACCCTTGCCGGGACTGACTACAATGAGCAGTTCTTC
CASTLAGTDYNEQFF
>TRBJ1-2|.|TRBV30|TRBD1
TGTGCCTGGAGGGTGACAGGGGGCACACAAAGTGGCTACACCTTC
CAWRVTGGTQSGYTF
>TRBJ2-7|.|TRBV7-9|.
TGTGCCAGCAGCATGAGCCACGAGCAGTACTTC
CASSMSHEQYF
>TRBJ2-1|once|TRBV2|TRBD2
TGTGCCAGCAGGCCGGCTAGCGGGGGTTACAATGAGCAGTTCTTC
CASRPASGGYNEQFF
>TRBJ1-4|.|TRBV6-5|TRBD1
TGTGCCAGCAGTTACCAACGGACAGGGGAGGGTGAAAAACTGTTTTTT
CASSYQRTGEGEKLFF
>TRBJ1-6|.|TRBV6-5|TRBD1
TGTGCCAGCAGTTGGACAGGAGGCAATTCACCCCTCCACTTT
CASSWTGGNSPLHF
>TRBJ1-4|few|TRBV4-1|.
TGCGCCAGCAGCCCCCCTATTAGGGAGATTAATGAAAAACTGTTTTTT
CASSPPIREINEKLFF
>TRBJ2-5|.|TRBV4-2|TRBD2
TGTGCCAGCAGCCAAGAACGGACTAGAAAAGAGACCCAGTACTTC
CASSQERTRKETQYF
>TRBJ2-1|once|TRBV19|TRBD1
TGTGCCAGTAGTGCGGGGACAGGGGGATTGATTGAGCAGTTCTTC
CASSAGTGGLIEQFF
>TRBJ2-3|.|TRBV9|.
TGTGCCAGCAGCGCGGCGGCCACGGGCACAGATACGCAGTATTTT
CASSAAATGTDTQYF
>TRBJ2-1|.|TRBV20-1|.
TGCAGTGCTAGACTAGGCAATGAGCAGTTCTTC
CSARLGNEQFF
>TRBJ2-5|.|TRBV5-1|.
TGCGCCAGCAGCTTGGCGGGGGTTCGGGAGACCCAGTACTTC
CASSLAGVRETQYF
>TRBJ1-2|.|TRBV10-3|TRBD1
TGTGCCATCAGTGACTCGACAGGGAAAGGCGGCTACACCTTC
CAISDSTGKGGYTF
>TRBJ1-5|.|TRBV5-1|.
TGCGCCAGCAGCTTGGATCGGGGTGGTCAGCCCCAGCATTTT
CASSLDRGGQPQHF
>TRBJ2-1|.|TRBV15|TRBD2
TGTGCCACCAGTCCGGGGGGCTCCTACAATGAGCAGTTCTTC
CATSPGGSYNEQFF
>TRBJ1-2|.|TRBV21-1|.
TGTGCCAGCAGCAGTCGCGGAACAGGGGTAGGAGGCTACACCTTC
CASSSRGTGVGGYTF
>TRBJ1-2|.|TRBV9|.
TGTGCCAGCAGCGTAGCCGGTGACTATGGCTACACCTTC
CASSVAGDYGYTF
>TRBJ2-7|.|TRBV10-3|TRBD2
TGTGCCATCAGTGAGATAGTAACTAGCGGGACCTACGAGCAGTACTTC
CAISEIVTSGTYEQYF
>TRBJ2-3|once|TRBV2|TRBD2
TGTGCCAGCAGCTCAATACTAGCGGGGAGCACAGATACGCAGTATTTT
CASSSILAGSTDTQYF
>TRBJ2-5|.|TRBV7-9|TRBD2
TGTTCCAGCAGCTTATTAGCGGGAGGTCAAGAGACCCAGTACTTC
CSSSLLAGGQETQYF
>TRBJ2-2|.|TRBV6-1|.
TGTGCCAGCAGTCTTCGGGGGAACACCGGGGAGCTGTTTTTT
CASSLRGNTGELFF
>TRBJ2-7|.|TRBV9|.
TGTGCCAGCAGCGTAGAACTAGCCCCCTACGAGCAGTACTTC
CASSVELAPYEQYF
>TRBJ1-4|few|TRBV6-6|.
TGTGCCAGCAGTTACGGAGGGCTAGGGGAAAAACTGTTTTTT
CASSYGGLGEKLFF
>TRBJ2-7|.|TRBV2|TRBD1
TGTGCCAGCAGACCCGGACAGGCGGATTACGAGCAGTACTTC
CASRPGQADYEQYF
>TRBJ2-3|.|TRBV27|TRBD2
TGTGCCAGCCACGGGAGGGGCTTCACAGATACGCAGTATTTT
CASHGRGFTDTQYF
>TRBJ1-5|.|TRBV10-3|.
TGTGCCATCAGCGGGACACCTAGCAATCAGCCCCAGCATTTT
CAISGTPSNQPQHF
>TRBJ2-1|.|TRBV5-4|TRBD1
TGTGCCAGCGCGGGACAGGGTAACGATGAGCAGTTCTTC
CASAGQGNDEQFF